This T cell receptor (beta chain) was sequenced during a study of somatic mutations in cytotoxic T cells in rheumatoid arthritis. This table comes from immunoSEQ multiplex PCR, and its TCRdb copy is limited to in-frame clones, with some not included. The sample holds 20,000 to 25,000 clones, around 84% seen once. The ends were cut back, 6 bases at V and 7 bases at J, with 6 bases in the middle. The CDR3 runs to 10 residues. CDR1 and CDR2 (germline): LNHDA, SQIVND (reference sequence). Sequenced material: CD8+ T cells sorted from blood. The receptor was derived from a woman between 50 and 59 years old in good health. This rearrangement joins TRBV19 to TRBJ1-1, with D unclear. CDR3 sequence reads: CASRGNEAFF. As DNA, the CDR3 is TGTGCCAGTAGAGGGAATGAAGCTTTCTTT. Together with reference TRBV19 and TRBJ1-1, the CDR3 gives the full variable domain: DGGITQSPKYLFRKEGQNVTLSCEQNLNHDAMYWYRQDPGQGLRLIYYSQIVNDFQKGDIAEGYSVSREKKESFPLTVTSAQKNPTAFYLCASRGNEAFFGQGTRLTVV.